Included here is one TCR beta chain sequence, with context. What it recognizes is unknown. The assay ran at deep level. Libraries were prepared by immunoSEQ multiplex PCR; TCRdb keeps only in-frame clonotypes and omits some of them. The sample includes around 1.4 million clones, around 98.5% of them seen just once. The data were obtained in a study of shared clonotypes between healthy human individuals. Deletions cut 5 bases from V and 6 bases from J, with 18 bases between. The CDR3 has 15 amino acids. Germline V gene data show CDR1 as SNHLY and CDR2 as FYNNEI. Study findings and constraints: Deeper or shallower sequencing was expected to change how clonotypes are shared among donors. Rarefaction gave evidence that sorted-subset sequencing remained incomplete despite large depth. Clonotypes shared by all four donors outscored non-shared clonotypes in generation probability.

The chain employs TRBV2 and TRBJ2-3; a weak D match, TRBD1 (6 bases). This TCR derives from a man under 40 in good health. Sequencing was performed on naive CD4+ T cells sorted from blood. Subset defined: CD45RA+ positively selected. The CDR3 spells CASSRGRSVGDTQYF. CDR3 coding DNA: TGTGCCAGCAGTAGGGGGAGAAGCGTTGGGGATACGCAGTATTTT.